The 18 T cell receptor beta chains listed next were all sequenced from one sample in a study of OX40 agonist ivuxolimab in advanced cancers. Profiling relied on immunoSEQ multiplex PCR, and the TCRdb table lists in-frame clones only, not all of them. The sample lists 80,000 to 95,000 clones, 75% to 95% occurring once. The sample here was CD4+ or CD8+ T cells sorted from blood, taken in a trial of the OX40 agonist ivuxolimab. All receptors come from an adult with an advanced solid tumor such as melanoma, head and neck, liver or kidney cancer.

The J gene is TRBJ2-1, the V gene TRBV7-2; no firm D call. V was pared by 2 bases and J by 7 bases, with 18 bases between. The germline V gene encodes CDR1 SGHTA and CDR2 FQGNSA. The length of the CDR3 is 16 residues. The CDR3 loop reads CASSLSWTPSRNEQFF. The CDR3 bases are TGTGCCAGCAGCTTAAGTTGGACCCCTTCTAGAAATGAGCAGTTCTTC.

The chain couples TRBV15 to TRBJ2-5; D could derive from TRBD1 or TRBD2 (6 bases each). The CDR3 is 16 residues long. V dropped 5 bases and J dropped 5 bases, with 21 bases sitting between them. Germline values: CDR1 LNHNV, CDR2 YYDKDF (reference sequence). The CDR3 sequence: CATSSTPEGGWETQYF. In DNA, the CDR3 is TGTGCCACCAGCTCAACTCCGGAGGGGGGCTGGGAGACCCAGTACTTC.

The chain employs TRBV6-1 and TRBJ1-2; D gene uncertain. CDR3 size: 14 residues. Trimming shortened V by 2 bases and J by 2 bases, and 9 bases separated the two germline ends. CDR1 MNHNS and CDR2 SASEGT come from the germline V gene. CDR3 DNA sequence: TGTGCCAGCAGTGAACGGCAGGAGAACTATGGCTACACCTTC. It codes for CASSERQENYGYTF.

This CDR3 reads CASSPWGSPQTYEQYF. Written as DNA, the CDR3 is TGTGCCAGCAGCCCCTGGGGTAGTCCTCAGACCTACGAGCAGTACTTC. The chain recombines TRBV11-2 with TRBJ2-7; D not certain. Germline V CDR1 and CDR2: SGHAT, FQNNGV. This CDR3 has 16 residues. The V end was cut by 5 bases, the J end by 2 bases, with 19 bases between.

This rearrangement joins TRBV11-2 to TRBJ2-1; maybe TRBD1 (6 bases). CDR3 length: 15 amino acids. In germline, CDR1 is SGHAT, CDR2 FQNNGV. Trimming pared 4 bases from V and 0 bases from J, leaving 10 bases between. CDR3 sequence: CASSSGQYSYNEQFF. The DNA for the CDR3 is TGTGCCAGCAGCTCCGGACAGTACTCCTACAATGAGCAGTTCTTC.

CDR3 region: CASSLVPGRAEEQYF. The CDR3, as DNA: TGCGCCAGCAGCTTGGTTCCCGGGAGGGCCGAGGAGCAGTACTTC. The chain combines TRBV5-1 with TRBJ2-7; 8 positions agree with TRBD2. CDR1 is SGHRS and CDR2 is YFSETQ in the germline V gene. This CDR3 has 15 amino acids. V dropped 0 bases and J dropped 7; count of bases not matched to a gene: 9.

This clone has only one observation. This chain links TRBV11-2 with TRBJ2-7, with TRBD2 identical over 8 bases. CDR1 is SGHAT and CDR2 is FQNNGV in the germline V gene. V was clipped by 2 bases and J by 3 bases; unmatched bases: 15. CDR3 length equals 18 residues. The CDR3 coding sequence is TGTGCCAGCAGCTTACAACTAGCGGTATCGCGAGATGGCTACGAGCAGTACTTC. Translation gives CASSLQLAVSRDGYEQYF.

The chain carries TRBV7-3 and TRBJ2-3, with 11 bases fitting TRBD2. Germline CDR1 SGHTA, CDR2 FQGTGA. V shed 1 base and J 4 bases; nucleotides not matched to a gene: 4. This CDR3 has 16 amino acids. CDR3 bases: TGTGCCAGCAGCTTAAGCGTAGCGGGAGGGCCAGATACGCAGTATTTT. Residues: CASSLSVAGGPDTQYF.

This chain links TRBV19 with TRBJ1-4; a weak D match, TRBD1 (5 bases). This CDR3 spans 15 amino acids. Trimming removed 4 bases from V and 5 bases from J, with 14 bases in between. Germline assignment: CDR1 LNHDA and CDR2 SQIVND (reference sequence). This chain's CDR3 is CASSTYPGPNEKLFF. DNA for the CDR3: TGTGCCAGTAGTACTTACCCGGGGCCCAATGAAAAACTGTTTTTT.

The genes are TRBV4-1 and TRBJ2-3; the D gene is possibly TRBD2 (5 bases). From germline, CDR1 is MGHRA and CDR2 YSYEKL. This CDR3 region has 14 residues. With 1 base removed from V and 4 bases from J, the gap between germline ends came to 9 bases. CDR3 sequence reads: CASSQGLASDTQYF. The CDR3 DNA reads TGCGCCAGCAGCCAAGGGCTAGCATCAGATACGCAGTATTTT.

This chain uses TRBV7-2 with TRBJ2-3; D unclear. The V gene lost 3 bases and the J gene lost 1 base, with 14 bases spanning the gap. Germline loops: CDR1 SGHTA, CDR2 FQGNSA. The CDR3 is 16 amino acids. Here the CDR3 DNA reads TGTGCCAGCAGCTTGTATCCAAGACTCGGCACAGATACGCAGTATTTT. Its translation is CASSLYPRLGTDTQYF. The complete variable domain, with remaining parts taken from reference TRBV7-2 and TRBJ2-3, reads GAGVSQSPSNKVTEKGKDVELRCDPISGHTALYWYRQSLGQGLEFLIYFQGNSAPDKSGLPSDRFSAERTGGSVSTLTIQRTQQEDSAVYLCASSLYPRLGTDTQYFGPGTRLTVL.

The chain recombines TRBV4-2 with TRBJ2-1; 8 bases agree with TRBD2. CDR3 length: 16 amino acids. Germline CDR1 and CDR2: LGHNA and YNFKEQ. Losses at the gene ends were 0 bases for V and 6 bases for J; bases not matched to a gene: 7. This chain's CDR3 is CASSQEGAGAVNEQFF. CDR3 DNA: TGTGCCAGCAGCCAAGAAGGAGCGGGAGCGGTCAATGAGCAGTTCTTC.

Written as DNA, the CDR3 is TGTGCCAGCAGTGCGGCCTACGAGCAGTACTTC. Translation gives CASSAAYEQYF. The chain employs TRBV25-1 and TRBJ2-7; D is uncertain. V was shortened by 4 bases and J by 2 bases, with 3 bases between the two germline ends. CDR1 and CDR2 from the germline V gene are MGHDK and SYGVNS. This CDR3 contains 11 residues.

The chain links TRBV6-1 to TRBJ1-5; no reliable D call. CDR3 length: 12 amino acids. Trimming took off 9 bases at V and 4 bases at J, with 10 bases between the two ends. The germline V gene encodes CDR1 MNHNS and CDR2 SASEGT. CDR3 residues: CASCISNQPQHF. In DNA form, the CDR3 reads TGTGCCAGTTGTATATCTAATCAGCCCCAGCATTTT.

The sample holds one count of this clone. The chain recombines TRBV19 with TRBJ1-5; D unresolved. V was cut by 8 bases and J by 0 bases, with 14 bases left in between. There are 15 residues in the CDR3. From germline, CDR1 is LNHDA and CDR2 SQIVND (reference sequence). The CDR3 reads CASDAYTYSNQPQHF. CDR3 DNA sequence: TGTGCCAGTGACGCGTACACCTATAGCAATCAGCCCCAGCATTTT.

V usage is TRBV9 and J usage is TRBJ2-1, with D unclear. The CDR3 extends over 14 amino acids. Trimming left V 2 bases short and J 7 bases short, with 13 bases between. Looked up from germline, CDR1 is SGDLS and CDR2 is YYNGEE. Here the CDR3 DNA reads TGTGCCAGCAGCGTGGCTCTGTTTGAGAATGAGCAGTTCTTC. Its protein is CASSVALFENEQFF. Complete variable domain (other parts from reference TRBV9 and TRBJ2-1): DSGVTQTPKHLITATGQRVTLRCSPRSGDLSVYWYQQSLDQGLQFLIQYYNGEERAKGNILERFSAQQFPDLHSELNLSSLELGDSALYFCASSVALFENEQFFGPGTRLTVL.

The chain joins TRBV9 to TRBJ1-5; D possibly corresponds to TRBD1 (6 bases). CDR3 length: 15 residues. Germline loops: CDR1 SGDLS, CDR2 YYNGEE. The germline V and J ends were trimmed by 2 bases and 7 bases, with 16 bases remaining between them. The CDR3 reads CASSVGGTNDQPQHF. The DNA of the CDR3 is TGTGCCAGCAGCGTCGGTGGGACAAATGACCAGCCCCAGCATTTT.

J is TRBJ2-7 and V is TRBV15; the match to TRBD2 covers 10 bases. This CDR3 contains 15 residues. CDR1 LNHNV and CDR2 YYDKDF come from the germline V gene (reference sequence). With V trimmed by 5 bases and J by 1 base, 5 bases remained unmatched. In DNA, the CDR3 is TGTGCCACCAGCCGTACTAGCGGGGCGTCCTACGAGCAGTACTTC. This encodes CATSRTSGASYEQYF.